Listed below are T cell receptor beta chains from one sample, sequenced in a study of coeliac disease. Profiled with immunoSEQ multiplex PCR; TCRdb holds only in-frame clones, not every one. The sample contains some 8,700 clones, 57% of which appear only once. The sequenced sample was intraepithelial lymphocytes from the gut. These receptor sequences come from a woman aged 55-75 years with celiac disease. Both conserved end residues are part of each CDR3. The order of the fields is V gene, CDR3 length, J gene, clone size, D gene, CDR3 DNA, CDR3 protein. A D gene is named only where the DNA matches it firmly. Only some rows state a clone size, as once, few, many or a class for expanded clones.

>TRBV6-1|14|TRBJ2-2|once|TRBD2
TGTGCCAGCAGTGAAGCTGGGGGGGGCGGGGAGCTGTTTTTT
CASSEAGGGGELFF
>TRBV29-1|15|TRBJ1-5|NA|TRBD1
TGCAGCGTTTCGTCCGGGACAGGGCTCGGCCAGCCCCAGCATTTT
CSVSSGTGLGQPQHF
>TRBV30|12|TRBJ1-5|few|NA
TGTGCCTGGGACAGCAGCAATCAGCCCCAGCATTTT
CAWDSSNQPQHF
>TRBV9|15|TRBJ1-4|medium-sized|TRBD1
TGTGCCAGCAGCGTAGAGGGACAGGGCGATGAAAAACTGTTTTTT
CASSVEGQGDEKLFF
>TRBV28|15|TRBJ2-3|NA|TRBD2
TGTGCCAGCATCGGCGGGGGGGCAACCACAGATACGCAGTATTTT
CASIGGGATTDTQYF
>TRBV6-1|13|TRBJ1-1|few|NA
TGTGCCAGCAGTGAAGATAGGGTGGGGAGAGCTTTCTTT
CASSEDRVGRAFF
>TRBV5-1|15|TRBJ1-1|NA|NA
TGCGCCAGCAGCGATTGGGTCCGGGGTCATACTGAAGCTTTCTTT
CASSDWVRGHTEAFF
>TRBV27|13|TRBJ2-1|NA|TRBD1
TGTGCCAGCTCGGGACAGATGAACAATGAGCAGTTCTTC
CASSGQMNNEQFF
>TRBV28|16|TRBJ2-7|NA|TRBD1
TGTGCCAGCAGTTTAATCCCCGACAGGGTCCCCTACGAGCAGTACTTC
CASSLIPDRVPYEQYF
>TRBV4-1|15|TRBJ2-7|few|NA
TGCGCCAGCAGAAACAACCCACAGGGCCGTAACGAGCAGTACTTC
CASRNNPQGRNEQYF
>TRBV27|14|TRBJ1-2|few|NA
TGTGCCAGCAGTCCGTTCCACCGGGGCTATGGCTACACCTTC
CASSPFHRGYGYTF
>TRBV7-3|14|TRBJ1-3|NA|NA
TGTGCCAGCACCCTACAGGATACAATAAACACCATATATTTT
CASTLQDTINTIYF
>TRBV5-1|15|TRBJ2-7|NA|NA
TGCGCCAGCAGCTTAGTCGCGAGGAGCTCCTACGAGCAGTACTTC
CASSLVARSSYEQYF
>TRBV9|15|TRBJ2-7|NA|NA
TGTGCCAGCAGCGTAGACGGGACACCCCTAAACGAGCAGTACTTT
CASSVDGTPLNEQYF
>TRBV4-3|16|TRBJ2-7|NA|TRBD1
TGCGCCAGCAGCCCGCCGGAGGACAGGGCCCCCTACGAGCAGTACTTC
CASSPPEDRAPYEQYF
>TRBV7-6|16|TRBJ2-7|once|TRBD1
TGTGCCAGCAGCTCGCAGAGGGGACAGGGGGCCTACGAGCAGTACTTC
CASSSQRGQGAYEQYF
>TRBV9|13|TRBJ1-1|NA|NA
TGTGCCAGCAGCCCTGTCAGAGGCGGCCAAGCTTTCTTT
CASSPVRGGQAFF
>TRBV7-7|14|TRBJ2-5|NA|NA
TGTGCTAGCAGCTTAGAGCCGGACCAAGAGACCCAGTACTTC
CASSLEPDQETQYF
>TRBV7-6|12|TRBJ1-1|NA|NA
TGTGCCAGCAGGAACGGGACACAGTTGGCTTTCTTT
CASRNGTQLAFF
>TRBV7-9|13|TRBJ2-7|few|TRBD1
TGTGCCAGCGCCGGGACAGGGGACTACGAGCAGTACTTC
CASAGTGDYEQYF
>TRBV4-2|17|TRBJ2-7|once|TRBD2
TGTGCCAGCAGCCAAACCAGTCCCGGGACTAGCGGTGACGAGCAGTACTTC
CASSQTSPGTSGDEQYF
>TRBV4-1|18|TRBJ1-2|NA|TRBD1
TGCGCCAGCAGCCTTACAGACAGGGGACTTGGGGCTTTGGGTGGCTACACCTTC
CASSLTDRGLGALGGYTF
>TRBV29-1|14|TRBJ1-1|NA|NA
TGCAGCGTTTTGACAGGAACGTGGGACACTGAAGCTTTCTTT
CSVLTGTWDTEAFF
>TRBV7-2|17|TRBJ2-1|few|NA
TGTGCCAGCAGCTTAATGAAGAGGGAATCCCCCTACAATGAGCAGTTCTTC
CASSLMKRESPYNEQFF
>TRBV6-5|15|TRBJ2-5|NA|TRBD1
TGTGCCAGCAGTTGGGGAACAGGGGTGGGAGAGACCCAGTACTTC
CASSWGTGVGETQYF
>TRBV10-3|12|TRBJ1-2|NA|TRBD1
TGTGCCATCCGACAGGGGAACTATGGCTACACCTTC
CAIRQGNYGYTF
>TRBV5-4|14|TRBJ1-2|NA|NA
TGTGCCAGCACCTCGCCGGGAGAGGGGTTAGGCTACACCTTC
CASTSPGEGLGYTF
>TRBV28|15|TRBJ1-5|NA|NA
TGTGCCAGCAGTTTATTGCCGTGGGAGAATCAGCCCCAGCATTTT
CASSLLPWENQPQHF
>TRBV13|18|TRBJ2-7|once|TRBD2
TGTGCCAGCAGCCCTCCCCCCTCGACTAGCGGTTTCCCCTACGAGCAGTACTTC
CASSPPPSTSGFPYEQYF
>TRBV7-8|14|TRBJ1-4|few|NA
TGTGCCAGCAGCGTCGGGATGGGGAATGAAAAACTGTTTTTT
CASSVGMGNEKLFF
>TRBV19|15|TRBJ2-3|few|TRBD1
TGTGCCAGCAGTCCCGGGACAGGGGGCGCAGATACGCAGTATTTT
CASSPGTGGADTQYF
>TRBV5-4|13|TRBJ2-5|NA|NA
TGTGCCAGCAGCTTGGACAGGGAAGAGACCCAGTACTTC
CASSLDREETQYF
>TRBV5-1|14|TRBJ1-2|NA|NA
TGCGCCAGCAGCCCGGGTCAGAACGGCTATGGCTACACCTTC
CASSPGQNGYGYTF
>TRBV6-5|14|TRBJ1-5|few|NA
TGTGCCAGCACCCTTGCGCGGGGGAAGGAGCCCCAGCATTTT
CASTLARGKEPQHF
>TRBV9|15|TRBJ2-7|NA|NA
TGTGCCAGCAGCGTAGTGGGGACTGGGGACGGGGAGCAGTACTTC
CASSVVGTGDGEQYF
>TRBV9|14|TRBJ1-4|few|TRBD1
TGTGCCAGCAGCTCAGGGGGCGGGAGTGAAAAACTGTTTTTT
CASSSGGGSEKLFF
>TRBV28|15|TRBJ2-7|few|TRBD1
TGTGCCAGCAGTCTTAAACAGGGGCACCCCTACGAGCAGTACTTC
CASSLKQGHPYEQYF